The rows below give T cell receptor beta chains drawn from one sample of a study of response to subunit inactivated influenza vaccine. TCRdb reprocessed the RT-PCR reads via MiXCR and lists one record per CDR3 protein. The sample includes approximately 530,000 distinct CDR3 sequences, over 10% of them seen just once. The specimen was PBMCs from blood, collected 40 to 50 days after vaccination. All receptors come from a man aged 45-65 years who received an inactivated influenza vaccine. Both conserved end residues are part of each CDR3. The order of the fields is J gene, clone size, V gene, D gene, CDR3 DNA, CDR3 protein. D genes are given only for firm matches. Clone size is not always given. Where it is, it says once, few, many or a class for expanded clones.

j_call: TRBJ2-3; clone_size: .; v_call: TRBV24-1; d_call: .; cdr3_nt: TGTGCCACCTCGACAGGAGAATACACAGATACGCAGTATTTT; cdr3_aa: CATSTGEYTDTQYF
j_call: TRBJ2-7; clone_size: many; v_call: TRBV4-1; d_call: .; cdr3_nt: TGCGCCAGCAGCCAACCACAAACCTACGAGCAGTACTTC; cdr3_aa: CASSQPQTYEQYF
j_call: TRBJ1-3; clone_size: .; v_call: TRBV20-1; d_call: TRBD1; cdr3_nt: TGCAGCGTTAACAGGGGACCAGGAAACACCATATATTTT; cdr3_aa: CSVNRGPGNTIYF
j_call: TRBJ2-1; clone_size: .; v_call: TRBV12-3/TRBV12-4; d_call: .; cdr3_nt: TGTGCCAGCAGTTTAGAAGGTATATCCTACAATGAGCAGTTCTTC; cdr3_aa: CASSLEGISYNEQFF
j_call: TRBJ2-7; clone_size: many; v_call: TRBV29-1; d_call: TRBD1; cdr3_nt: TGCAGCGTTGAAGAGCCCAGACAGGGGTACGACGAGCAGTACTTC; cdr3_aa: CSVEEPRQGYDEQYF
j_call: TRBJ2-2; clone_size: few; v_call: TRBV20-1; d_call: .; cdr3_nt: TGCAGTGCTAGAGTATTTACGGGGCCCGTAACAAACACCGGGGAGCTGTTTTTT; cdr3_aa: CSARVFTGPVTNTGELFF
j_call: TRBJ2-1; clone_size: few; v_call: TRBV6-2/TRBV6-3; d_call: .; cdr3_nt: TGTGCCAGCAGTTACCAAGGCATCCGGAAGTTCTTC; cdr3_aa: CASSYQGIRKFF
j_call: TRBJ2-5; clone_size: few; v_call: TRBV28; d_call: .; cdr3_nt: TGTGCCAGCAAACCGACAGGAAACCAAGAGACCCAGTACTTC; cdr3_aa: CASKPTGNQETQYF
j_call: TRBJ1-1; clone_size: .; v_call: TRBV20-1; d_call: .; cdr3_nt: TGCAGTGCTACCCGACAGAGAATGAACACTGAAGCTTTCTTT; cdr3_aa: CSATRQRMNTEAFF
j_call: TRBJ1-5; clone_size: .; v_call: TRBV4-2; d_call: TRBD1; cdr3_nt: TGTGCCAGCAGCCAAGTAGGGGGCGGGGGTAGCGGCAGTACCCAGCATTTT; cdr3_aa: CASSQVGGGGSGSTQHF
j_call: TRBJ2-1; clone_size: few; v_call: TRBV10-3; d_call: TRBD1; cdr3_nt: TGTGCCATCAGTGATCAGAGGGACAGCTACAATGAGCAGTTCTTC; cdr3_aa: CAISDQRDSYNEQFF
j_call: TRBJ2-1; clone_size: few; v_call: TRBV6-1; d_call: .; cdr3_nt: TGTGCCAGCGCGAAGGGGGTTTATAGCTCCTACAATGAGCAGTTCTTC; cdr3_aa: CASAKGVYSSYNEQFF
j_call: TRBJ2-5; clone_size: many; v_call: TRBV12-3/TRBV12-4; d_call: .; cdr3_nt: TGTGCCAGCAGGGACTACTCCCAAGAGACCCAGTACTTC; cdr3_aa: CASRDYSQETQYF
j_call: TRBJ2-1; clone_size: many; v_call: TRBV11-2; d_call: .; cdr3_nt: TGTGCCAGCAGCCCCGGGATCGGCGGATACAATGAGCAGTTCTTC; cdr3_aa: CASSPGIGGYNEQFF
j_call: TRBJ2-2; clone_size: many; v_call: TRBV9; d_call: .; cdr3_nt: TGTGCCAGCAGCGGGGGTCGACAGAGTTATTTCTCCACCGGGGAGCTGTTTTTT; cdr3_aa: CASSGGRQSYFSTGELFF
j_call: TRBJ2-7; clone_size: .; v_call: TRBV9; d_call: .; cdr3_nt: TGTGCCAGCAGCGTAGCTTTGGGCGGAGGATACGAGCAGTACTTC; cdr3_aa: CASSVALGGGYEQYF
j_call: TRBJ2-2; clone_size: few; v_call: TRBV6-1; d_call: .; cdr3_nt: TGTGCCAGCAGCCCTAGATTGGGGACCGGGGAGCTGTTTTTT; cdr3_aa: CASSPRLGTGELFF
j_call: TRBJ2-1; clone_size: many; v_call: TRBV5-1; d_call: .; cdr3_nt: TGCGCCAGCAGCTTGACAGGGAACAATGAGCAGTTCTTC; cdr3_aa: CASSLTGNNEQFF
j_call: TRBJ2-5; clone_size: .; v_call: TRBV5-1; d_call: .; cdr3_nt: TGCGCCAGCAGCCCAGTGACAGGAGCGGAGACCCAGTACTTC; cdr3_aa: CASSPVTGAETQYF
j_call: TRBJ2-5; clone_size: .; v_call: TRBV20-1; d_call: TRBD2; cdr3_nt: TGCAGTGCTAGGCAGGGACTAGCGGGGGGAAAAGAGACCCAGTACTTC; cdr3_aa: CSARQGLAGGKETQYF
j_call: TRBJ2-1; clone_size: many; v_call: TRBV5-1; d_call: .; cdr3_nt: TGCGCCAGCAGCTTGTTCAATGAGCAGTTCTTC; cdr3_aa: CASSLFNEQFF
j_call: TRBJ2-5; clone_size: .; v_call: TRBV20-1; d_call: .; cdr3_nt: TGCAGTGCTAGATTTCCTCCGGGACGTGGCCAAGAGACCCAGTACTTC; cdr3_aa: CSARFPPGRGQETQYF
j_call: TRBJ1-1; clone_size: many; v_call: TRBV20-1; d_call: TRBD1; cdr3_nt: TGCAGTGCTAGAGACCCGGGGACAGACGACACTGAAGCTTTCTTT; cdr3_aa: CSARDPGTDDTEAFF
j_call: TRBJ2-7; clone_size: .; v_call: TRBV10-2; d_call: TRBD2; cdr3_nt: TGCGCCAGCAGATTAGCGGGAGAGGCCTACGAGCAGTACTTC; cdr3_aa: CASRLAGEAYEQYF
j_call: TRBJ1-6; clone_size: few; v_call: TRBV4-1; d_call: .; cdr3_nt: TGCGCCAGCAGCCAAGATTCTCCAGGCCTTAATTCACCCCTCCACTTT; cdr3_aa: CASSQDSPGLNSPLHF
j_call: TRBJ2-7; clone_size: few; v_call: TRBV7-2; d_call: .; cdr3_nt: TGTGCCAGCAGCTCCCTGGCGGCCCGCCCCCAGTACTTC; cdr3_aa: CASSSLAARPQYF
j_call: TRBJ2-2; clone_size: few; v_call: TRBV5-1; d_call: .; cdr3_nt: TGCGCCAGCAGCTTGGCGGAGGGGGGGCGAAACACCGGGGAGCTGTTTTTT; cdr3_aa: CASSLAEGGRNTGELFF
j_call: TRBJ1-1; clone_size: few; v_call: TRBV29-1; d_call: .; cdr3_nt: TGCAGCGTTGGGGGGAGGTACACTGAAGCTTTCTTT; cdr3_aa: CSVGGRYTEAFF
j_call: TRBJ1-1; clone_size: few; v_call: TRBV20-1; d_call: .; cdr3_nt: TGCAGTGCTAGATTGTTAGAAGCTTTCTTT; cdr3_aa: CSARLLEAFF
j_call: TRBJ1-1; clone_size: many; v_call: TRBV29-1; d_call: .; cdr3_nt: TGCAGCGTTCTTAATCCTACTTTGAACACTGAAGCTTTCTTT; cdr3_aa: CSVLNPTLNTEAFF
j_call: TRBJ2-7; clone_size: few; v_call: TRBV28; d_call: .; cdr3_nt: TGTGCCAGCAGGCGGGGTAGGGAGACCAACGAGCAGTACTTC; cdr3_aa: CASRRGRETNEQYF
j_call: TRBJ2-1; clone_size: .; v_call: TRBV27; d_call: .; cdr3_nt: TGTGCCAGCAGTTTAGCGGGCGTCGGGGTCAGTGAGCAGTTCTTC; cdr3_aa: CASSLAGVGVSEQFF
j_call: TRBJ1-5; clone_size: .; v_call: TRBV6-1; d_call: .; cdr3_nt: TGTGCCAGCAGAAGAGGCGTAGGGGGTGCTCAGCCCCAGCATTTT; cdr3_aa: CASRRGVGGAQPQHF
j_call: TRBJ2-7; clone_size: .; v_call: TRBV12-3/TRBV12-4; d_call: TRBD1; cdr3_nt: TGTGCCAGCAGTAGAACACCGGGACAGGGGCGGGGCAGACACTTC; cdr3_aa: CASSRTPGQGRGRHF
j_call: TRBJ2-7; clone_size: many; v_call: TRBV5-1; d_call: TRBD2; cdr3_nt: TGCGCCAGCAGCGCAGGAGCGGGACTCACGACCTACGAGCAGTACTTC; cdr3_aa: CASSAGAGLTTYEQYF
j_call: TRBJ1-3; clone_size: few; v_call: TRBV5-1; d_call: TRBD1; cdr3_nt: TGCGCCAGCAGCACCGGGACAGGGGGAAACACCATATATTTT; cdr3_aa: CASSTGTGGNTIYF
j_call: TRBJ2-7; clone_size: many; v_call: TRBV12-3/TRBV12-4; d_call: .; cdr3_nt: TGTGCCAGCACGTCGGGGGCGATGTACGAGCAGTACTTC; cdr3_aa: CASTSGAMYEQYF
j_call: TRBJ2-3; clone_size: few; v_call: TRBV28; d_call: TRBD2; cdr3_nt: TGTGCCAGCGGTCTAGCGGGGATCGCAGATACGCAGTATTTT; cdr3_aa: CASGLAGIADTQYF
j_call: TRBJ2-5; clone_size: few; v_call: TRBV11-2; d_call: TRBD1; cdr3_nt: TGTGCCAGCAGCCTAGGACAGGGGAGTAGGGTGACCCAGTACTTC; cdr3_aa: CASSLGQGSRVTQYF